This TCR beta chain originates from a study of blood T cell repertoires in COVID-19. The table came from immunoSEQ multiplex PCR; TCRdb's copy has only in-frame clones and leaves some out. The data hold around 200,000 clones, with about 91% observed a single time. Trimming took 0 bases from V and 4 from J; bases not matched to a gene: 7. The V gene's germline CDR1 is KGHSH and CDR2 LQKENI. This CDR3 has 17 residues. This chain uses TRBV18 with TRBJ1-3; 9 bases match TRBD1. Sequencing was carried out using PBMCs or T cells enriched from blood (not recorded which). This sequence was found in a man aged 18 to 30 with acute COVID-19. The CDR3 is CASSPPLGQGAGNTIYF. CDR3 DNA: TGTGCCAGCTCACCACCTCTGGGACAGGGAGCCGGAAACACCATATATTTT.